This note documents a single T cell receptor beta chain sequence. The record originates from a study of OX40 agonist ivuxolimab in advanced cancers. The overall study: Patients were dosed intravenously with ivuxolimab at 0.01 to 10 mg/kg every 2 weeks. A male proportion of around 86% was recorded, with mean age roughly 62 years and range about 20 to 79.

Trimming left V 4 bases short and J 6 bases short, with 16 bases between. This CDR3 is built from 14 residues. Germline V gives CDR1 SGHDT, CDR2 YYEEEE. TCRdb's table, derived via immunoSEQ multiplex PCR, lists solely in-frame clones and lacks some. The sample carries fewer than 65,000 clones, roughly 84% recorded once. Material: CD4+ or CD8+ T cells sorted from blood, obtained in a trial of the OX40 agonist ivuxolimab. This TCR came from an adult with an advanced solid tumor such as melanoma, head and neck, liver or kidney cancer. This chain links TRBV5-6 with TRBJ1-1; D is unclear. The CDR3 DNA is TGTGCCAGCAGCACGGGAGGCCGCCCGGCTGAAGCTTTCTTT. Its protein product is CASSTGGRPAEAFF.